The sample holds a few counts of the clone carrying this T cell receptor beta chain. Repertoires were generated with immunoSEQ multiplex PCR, while TCRdb's copy carries only in-frame clones and drops some. The sample has fewer than 350,000 clones; approximately 80% are singletons. This specimen belongs to a study of blood T cell repertoires in COVID-19. The overall study: PBMCs, B-cell-depleted T cells, or T cells provided the cDNA or gDNA that made up the material.

Germline loops: CDR1 LNHDA, CDR2 SQIVND (reference sequence). This CDR3 region has 14 residues. Trimming cost V 1 base and J 10 bases; bases outside gene matches: 3. V is TRBV19 and J is TRBJ2-1, with TRBD2 identical over 11 bases. The sequence was obtained from a woman aged 55-70 years with active or convalescent COVID-19. The sequenced material came from peripheral blood. As DNA, the CDR3 is TGTGCCAGTAGTATAGTAGCGGGGGGGCAGGAGCAGTTCTTC. Translated: CASSIVAGGQEQFF. Supplemented by reference TRBV19 and TRBJ2-1, the full variable domain reads DGGITQSPKYLFRKEGQNVTLSCEQNLNHDAMYWYRQDPGQGLRLIYYSQIVNDFQKGDIAEGYSVSREKKESFPLTVTSAQKNPTAFYLCASSIVAGGQEQFFGPGTRLTVL.